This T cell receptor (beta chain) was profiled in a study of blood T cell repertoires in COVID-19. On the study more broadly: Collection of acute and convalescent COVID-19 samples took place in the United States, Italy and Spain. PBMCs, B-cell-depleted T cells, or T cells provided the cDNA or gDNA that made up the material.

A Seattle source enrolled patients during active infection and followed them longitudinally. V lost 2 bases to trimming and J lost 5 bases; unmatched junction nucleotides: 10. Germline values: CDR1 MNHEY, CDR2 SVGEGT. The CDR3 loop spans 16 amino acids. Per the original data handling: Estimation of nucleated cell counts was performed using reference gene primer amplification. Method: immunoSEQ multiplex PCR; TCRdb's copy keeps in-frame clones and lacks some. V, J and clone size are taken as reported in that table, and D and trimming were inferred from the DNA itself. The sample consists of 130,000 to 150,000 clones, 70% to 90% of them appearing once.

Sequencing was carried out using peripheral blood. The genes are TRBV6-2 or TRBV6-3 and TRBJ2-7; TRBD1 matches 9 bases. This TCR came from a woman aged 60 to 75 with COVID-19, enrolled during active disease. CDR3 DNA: TGTGCCAGCAGTTACGTTCGGGACAGGGCAGGGAACGAGCAGTACTTC. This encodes CASSYVRDRAGNEQYF.